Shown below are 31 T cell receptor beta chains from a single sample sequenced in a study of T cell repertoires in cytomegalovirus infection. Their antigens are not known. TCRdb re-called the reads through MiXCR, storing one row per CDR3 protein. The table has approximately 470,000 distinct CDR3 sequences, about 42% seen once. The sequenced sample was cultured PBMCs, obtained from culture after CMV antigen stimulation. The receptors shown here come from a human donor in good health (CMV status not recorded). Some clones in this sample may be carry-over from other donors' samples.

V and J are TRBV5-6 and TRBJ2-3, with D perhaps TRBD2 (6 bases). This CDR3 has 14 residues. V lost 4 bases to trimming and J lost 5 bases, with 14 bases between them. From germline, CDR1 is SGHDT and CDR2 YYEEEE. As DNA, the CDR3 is TGTGCCAGCAGCGGCCGGATCGGGGGAGATACGCAGTATTTT. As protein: CASSGRIGGDTQYF. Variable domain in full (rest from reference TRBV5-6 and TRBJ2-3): DAGVTQSPTHLIKTRGQQVTLRCSPKSGHDTVSWYQQALGQGPQFIFQYYEEEERQRGNFPDRFSGHQFPNYSSELNVNALLLGDSALYLCASSGRIGGDTQYFGPGTRLTVL.

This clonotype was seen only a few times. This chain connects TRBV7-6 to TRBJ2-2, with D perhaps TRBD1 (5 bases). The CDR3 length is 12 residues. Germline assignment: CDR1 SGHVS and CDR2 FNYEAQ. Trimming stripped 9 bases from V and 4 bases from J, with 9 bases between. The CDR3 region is CASGAGTGELFF. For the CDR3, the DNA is TGTGCCAGTGGGGCTGGCACCGGGGAGCTGTTTTTT.

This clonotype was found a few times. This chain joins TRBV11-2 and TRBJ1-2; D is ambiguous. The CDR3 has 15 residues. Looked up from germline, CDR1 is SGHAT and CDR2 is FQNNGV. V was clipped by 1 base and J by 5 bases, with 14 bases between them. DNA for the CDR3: TGTGCCAGCAGCTTAGCGGCCTACGCCCCGTATGGCTACACCTTC. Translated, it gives CASSLAAYAPYGYTF.

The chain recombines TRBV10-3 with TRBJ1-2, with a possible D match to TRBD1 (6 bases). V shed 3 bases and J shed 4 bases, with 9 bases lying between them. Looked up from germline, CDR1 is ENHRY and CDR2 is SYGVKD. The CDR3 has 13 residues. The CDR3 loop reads CAISEGGTYGYTF. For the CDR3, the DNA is TGTGCCATCAGTGAAGGGGGGACCTATGGCTACACCTTC.

The CDR3 here is CASRDDLWGYTF. The CDR3 DNA reads as TGTGCCAGCAGGGACGACTTATGGGGCTACACCTTC. The J gene is TRBJ1-2, the V gene TRBV6-5; no clear D gene. This CDR3 region has 12 residues. The V end lost 6 bases, the J end lost 8 bases, and 13 bases lay between the germline ends. Per germline, CDR1 MNHEY and CDR2 SVGAGI.

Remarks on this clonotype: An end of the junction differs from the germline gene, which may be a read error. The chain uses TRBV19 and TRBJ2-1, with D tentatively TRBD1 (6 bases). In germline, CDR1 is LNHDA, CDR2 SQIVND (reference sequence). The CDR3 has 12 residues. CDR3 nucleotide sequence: TGTGCCAGTAGCAACCGAGGGACACGGGCGGTCTTC. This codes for CASSNRGTRAVF.

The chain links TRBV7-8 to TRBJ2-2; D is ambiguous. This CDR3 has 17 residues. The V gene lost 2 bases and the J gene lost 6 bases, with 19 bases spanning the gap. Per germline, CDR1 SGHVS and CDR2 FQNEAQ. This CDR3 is CASSLLFNRIDAGELFF. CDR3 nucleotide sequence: TGTGCCAGCAGCTTACTTTTCAATAGGATTGATGCCGGGGAGCTGTTTTTT.

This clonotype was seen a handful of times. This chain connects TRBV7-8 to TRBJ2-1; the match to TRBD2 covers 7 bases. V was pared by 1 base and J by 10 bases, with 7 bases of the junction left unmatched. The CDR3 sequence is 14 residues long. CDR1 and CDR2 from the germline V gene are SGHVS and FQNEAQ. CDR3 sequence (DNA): TGTGCCAGCAGCTTAGTAGAGTGGGGGGGAGAGCAGTTCTTC. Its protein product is CASSLVEWGGEQFF.

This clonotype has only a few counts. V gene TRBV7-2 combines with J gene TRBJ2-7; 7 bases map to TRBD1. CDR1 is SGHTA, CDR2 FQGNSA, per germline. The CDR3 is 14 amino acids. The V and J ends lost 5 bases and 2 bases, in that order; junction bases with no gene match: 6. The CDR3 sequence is CASSHRQGPYEQYF. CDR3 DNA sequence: TGTGCCAGCAGCCATCGACAGGGCCCCTACGAGCAGTACTTC.

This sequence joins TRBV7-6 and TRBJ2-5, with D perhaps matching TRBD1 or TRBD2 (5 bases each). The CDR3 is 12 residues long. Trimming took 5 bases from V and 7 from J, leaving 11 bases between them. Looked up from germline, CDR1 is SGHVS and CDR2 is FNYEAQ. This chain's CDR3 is CASSPGTVTQYF. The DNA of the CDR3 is TGTGCCAGCAGCCCCGGGACGGTGACCCAGTACTTC.

The CDR3 DNA follows: TGTGCCAGCAGTGGGGTCGGGATTGGCTACACCTTC. Translated: CASSGVGIGYTF. The V and J genes are TRBV2 and TRBJ1-2; D gene unclear. CDR3 length: 12 amino acids. Trimming stripped 4 bases from V and 7 bases from J, with 10 bases between. The germline CDR1 and CDR2 sequences are SNHLY and FYNNEI.

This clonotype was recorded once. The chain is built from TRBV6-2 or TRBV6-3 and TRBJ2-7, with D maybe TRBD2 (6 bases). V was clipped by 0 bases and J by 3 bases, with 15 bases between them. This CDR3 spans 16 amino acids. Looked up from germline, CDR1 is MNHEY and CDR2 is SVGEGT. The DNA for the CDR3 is TGTGCCAGCAGTTACTCGAAGTTGCGGGATTTCTACGAGCAGTACTTC. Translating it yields CASSYSKLRDFYEQYF.

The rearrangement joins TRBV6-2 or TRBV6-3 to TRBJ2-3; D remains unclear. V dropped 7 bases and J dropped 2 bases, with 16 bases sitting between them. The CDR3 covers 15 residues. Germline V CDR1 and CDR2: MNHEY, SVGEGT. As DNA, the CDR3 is TGTGCCAGCACTGAGGATCAAACATTCACAGATACGCAGTATTTT. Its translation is CASTEDQTFTDTQYF.

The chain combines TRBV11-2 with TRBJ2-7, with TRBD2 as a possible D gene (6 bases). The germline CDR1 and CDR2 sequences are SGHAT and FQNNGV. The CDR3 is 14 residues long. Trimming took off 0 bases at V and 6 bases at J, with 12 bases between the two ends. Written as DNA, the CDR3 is TGTGCCAGCAGCTTAGAGACGTTGGGAGGCGAGCAGTACTTC. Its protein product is CASSLETLGGEQYF.

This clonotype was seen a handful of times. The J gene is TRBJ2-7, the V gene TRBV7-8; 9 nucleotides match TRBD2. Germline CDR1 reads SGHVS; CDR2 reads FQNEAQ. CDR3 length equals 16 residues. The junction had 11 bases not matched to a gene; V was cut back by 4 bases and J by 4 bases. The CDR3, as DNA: TGTGCCAGCAGCTCAACAAGCGGGAGGAATTCTTACGAGCAGTACTTC. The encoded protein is CASSSTSGRNSYEQYF. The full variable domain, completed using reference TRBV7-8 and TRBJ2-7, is GAGVSQSPRYKVAKRGQDVALRCDPISGHVSLFWYQQALGQGPEFLTYFQNEAQLDKSGLPSDRFFAERPEGSVSTLKIQRTQQEDSAVYLCASSSTSGRNSYEQYFGPGTRLTVT.

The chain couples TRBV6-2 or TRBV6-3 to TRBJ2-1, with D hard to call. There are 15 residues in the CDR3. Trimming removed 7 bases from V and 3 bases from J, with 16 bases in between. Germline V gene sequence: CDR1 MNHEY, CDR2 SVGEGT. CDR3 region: CASTSRLGNYNEQFF. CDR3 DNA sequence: TGTGCCAGCACCTCCCGATTGGGGAACTACAATGAGCAGTTCTTC.

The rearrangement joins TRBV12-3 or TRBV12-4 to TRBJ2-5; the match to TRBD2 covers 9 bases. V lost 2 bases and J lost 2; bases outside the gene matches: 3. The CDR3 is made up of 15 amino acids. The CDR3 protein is CASSLIAGAQETQYF. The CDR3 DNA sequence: TGTGCCAGCAGTTTAATAGCGGGAGCACAAGAGACCCAGTACTTC.

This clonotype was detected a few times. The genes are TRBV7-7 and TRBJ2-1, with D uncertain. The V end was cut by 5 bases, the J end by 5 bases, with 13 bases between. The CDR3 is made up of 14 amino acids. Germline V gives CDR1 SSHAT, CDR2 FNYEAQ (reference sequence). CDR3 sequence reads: CASSLGQANNEQFF. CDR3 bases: TGTGCCAGCAGCCTTGGCCAGGCCAACAATGAGCAGTTCTTC.

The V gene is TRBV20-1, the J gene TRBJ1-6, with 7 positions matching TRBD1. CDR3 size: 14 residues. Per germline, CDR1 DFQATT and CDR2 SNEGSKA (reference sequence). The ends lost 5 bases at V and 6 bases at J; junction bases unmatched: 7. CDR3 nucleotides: TGCAGTGCTGCAGGGGGAGTTGGTAATTCACCCCTCCACTTT. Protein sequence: CSAAGGVGNSPLHF.

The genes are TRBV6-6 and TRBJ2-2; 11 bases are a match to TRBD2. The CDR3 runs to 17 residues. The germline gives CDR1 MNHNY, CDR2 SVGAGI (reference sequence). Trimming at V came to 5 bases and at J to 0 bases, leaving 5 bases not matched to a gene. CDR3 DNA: TGTGCCAGCAGTACCACTAGCGGGGGCCCGAACACCGGGGAGCTGTTTTTT. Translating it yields CASSTTSGGPNTGELFF.

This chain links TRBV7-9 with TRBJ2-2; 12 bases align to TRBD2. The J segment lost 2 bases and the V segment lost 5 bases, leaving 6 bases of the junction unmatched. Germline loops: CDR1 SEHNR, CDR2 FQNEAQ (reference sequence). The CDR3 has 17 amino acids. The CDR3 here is CASSPRTSGANTGELFF. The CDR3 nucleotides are TGTGCCAGCAGCCCGCGGACTAGCGGGGCCAACACCGGGGAGCTGTTTTTT.

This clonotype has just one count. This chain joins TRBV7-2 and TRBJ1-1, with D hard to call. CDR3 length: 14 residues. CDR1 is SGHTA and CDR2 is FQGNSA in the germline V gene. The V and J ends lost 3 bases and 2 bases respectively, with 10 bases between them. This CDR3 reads CASSLGRLNTEAFF. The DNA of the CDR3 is TGTGCCAGCAGCTTGGGCAGACTAAACACTGAAGCTTTCTTT.

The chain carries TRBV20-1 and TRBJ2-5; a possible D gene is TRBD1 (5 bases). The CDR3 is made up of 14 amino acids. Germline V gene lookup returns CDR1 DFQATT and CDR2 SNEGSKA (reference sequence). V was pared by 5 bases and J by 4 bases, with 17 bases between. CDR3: CSACWGVSRETQYF. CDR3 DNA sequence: TGCAGTGCTTGCTGGGGCGTTAGCAGAGAGACCCAGTACTTC.

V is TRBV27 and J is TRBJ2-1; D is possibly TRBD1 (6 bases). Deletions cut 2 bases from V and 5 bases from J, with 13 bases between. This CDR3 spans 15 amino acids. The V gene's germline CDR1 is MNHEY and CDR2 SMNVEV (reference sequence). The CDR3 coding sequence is TGTGCCAGCAGTTTAAGGGGGAGAAACAACAATGAGCAGTTCTTC. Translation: CASSLRGRNNNEQFF.

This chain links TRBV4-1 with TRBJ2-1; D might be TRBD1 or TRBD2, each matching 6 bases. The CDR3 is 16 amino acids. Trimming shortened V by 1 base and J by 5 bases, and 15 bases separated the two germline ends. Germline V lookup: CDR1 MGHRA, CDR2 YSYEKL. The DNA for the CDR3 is TGCGCCAGCAGCCAAGTCGGGGGCGCGGTGGACAATGAGCAGTTCTTC. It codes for CASSQVGGAVDNEQFF.

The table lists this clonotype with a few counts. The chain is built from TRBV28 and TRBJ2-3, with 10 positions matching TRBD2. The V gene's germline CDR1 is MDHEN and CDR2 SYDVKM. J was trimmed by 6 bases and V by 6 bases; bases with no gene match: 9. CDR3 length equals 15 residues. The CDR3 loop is CASRWRAGGGDTQYF. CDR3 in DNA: TGTGCCAGCAGATGGAGAGCGGGGGGGGGGGATACGCAGTATTTT. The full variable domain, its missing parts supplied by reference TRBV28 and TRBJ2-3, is DVKVTQSSRYLVKRTGEKVFLECVQDMDHENMFWYRQDPGLGLRLIYFSYDVKMKEKGDIPEGYSVSREKKERFSLILESASTNQTSMYLCASRWRAGGGDTQYFGPGTRLTVL.

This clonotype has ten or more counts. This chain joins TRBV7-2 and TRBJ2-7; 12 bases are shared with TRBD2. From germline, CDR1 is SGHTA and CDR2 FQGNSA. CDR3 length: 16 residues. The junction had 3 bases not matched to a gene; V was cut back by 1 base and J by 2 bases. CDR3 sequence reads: CASSLGLAGAAYEQYF. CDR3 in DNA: TGTGCCAGCAGCTTAGGACTAGCGGGGGCCGCCTACGAGCAGTACTTC.

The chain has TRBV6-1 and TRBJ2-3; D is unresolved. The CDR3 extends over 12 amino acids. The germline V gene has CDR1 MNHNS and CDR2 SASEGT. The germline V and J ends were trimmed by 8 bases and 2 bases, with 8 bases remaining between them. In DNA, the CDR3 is TGTGCCAGCCGGCCGAACACAGATACGCAGTATTTT. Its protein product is CASRPNTDTQYF.

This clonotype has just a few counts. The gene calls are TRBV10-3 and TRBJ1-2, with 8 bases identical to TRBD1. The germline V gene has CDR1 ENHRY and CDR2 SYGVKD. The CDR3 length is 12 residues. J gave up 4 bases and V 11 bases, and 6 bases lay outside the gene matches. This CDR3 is CAATGQGYGYTF. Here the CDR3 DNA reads TGTGCCGCCACAGGACAGGGCTATGGCTACACCTTC.

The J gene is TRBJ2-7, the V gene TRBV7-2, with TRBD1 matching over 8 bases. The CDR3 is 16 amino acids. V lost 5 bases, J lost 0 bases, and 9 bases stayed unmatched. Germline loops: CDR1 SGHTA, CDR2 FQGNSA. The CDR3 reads CASSLYGQGSSYEQYF. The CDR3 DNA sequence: TGTGCCAGCAGCCTTTACGGACAGGGAAGCTCCTACGAGCAGTACTTC.

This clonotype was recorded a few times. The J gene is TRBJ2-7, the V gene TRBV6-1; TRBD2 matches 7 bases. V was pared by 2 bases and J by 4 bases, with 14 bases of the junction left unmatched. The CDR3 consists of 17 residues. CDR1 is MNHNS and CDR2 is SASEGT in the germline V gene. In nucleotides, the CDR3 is TGTGCCAGCAGTGAAATCCGCGGGGCTAGCGGCTATTACGAGCAGTACTTC. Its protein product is CASSEIRGASGYYEQYF.